A selection of T cell receptor beta chains follows, all from one sample in a study of blood T cell repertoires in COVID-19. The method was immunoSEQ multiplex PCR; TCRdb's version includes in-frame clones alone and lacks a portion of them. The table records 79,000 or so clones, 75% to 90% of them present only once. The sample taken for sequencing was peripheral blood. The receptors here all came from a human donor in a cohort sampled during active COVID-19. CDR3s include the opening cysteine and the closing phenylalanine or tryptophan. A D gene is named only where the DNA matches it firmly. Clone size is shown for a subset of rows, as once, few, many or a class of expanded clone.

TRBJ2-7	TRBV24-1	NA	TRBD1	15	CATSDSTGTGYEQYF	TGTGCCACCAGTGATTCGACCGGGACAGGGTACGAGCAGTACTTC
TRBJ2-7	TRBV6-6	once	TRBD1	14	CASSRDSPPSEQYF	TGTGCCAGCAGTCGGGACAGCCCCCCTAGCGAGCAGTACTTC
TRBJ2-1	TRBV9	NA	TRBD2	16	CASSVYQAGGKMEQFF	TGTGCCAGCAGCGTATATCAAGCGGGAGGGAAAATGGAGCAGTTCTTC
TRBJ2-1	TRBV11-2	once	TRBD2	16	CASRAMSGGAFHEQFF	TGTGCCAGCAGAGCGATGAGCGGGGGGGCGTTTCATGAGCAGTTCTTC
TRBJ1-1	TRBV19	NA	NA	13	CASSIDGETEAFF	TGTGCCAGTAGTATAGACGGGGAAACTGAAGCTTTCTTT
TRBJ1-1	TRBV3-1/TRBV3-2	once	TRBD1	13	CASSHMTGTEAFF	TGTGCCAGCAGCCATATGACAGGGACGGAAGCTTTCTTT
TRBJ2-3	TRBV25-1	NA	NA	15	CASSPAGHSTDTQYF	TGTGCCAGCAGTCCGGCGGGTCATAGCACAGATACGCAGTATTTT
TRBJ1-4	TRBV7-8	NA	NA	15	CASSLKRGAREKLFF	TGTGCCAGCAGCTTAAAGCGGGGGGCAAGGGAAAAACTGTTTTTT
TRBJ1-4	TRBV25-1	NA	TRBD1	15	CASIGQGGLNEKLFF	TGTGCCAGCATAGGACAGGGGGGACTTAATGAAAAACTGTTTTTT
TRBJ2-1	TRBV19	NA	TRBD1	15	CASQPRTGYYNEQFF	TGTGCCAGTCAACCCCGGACAGGGTACTACAATGAGCAGTTCTTC
TRBJ1-1	TRBV10-3	NA	TRBD1	14	CAISNTGDNTEAFF	TGTGCCATCAGTAACACAGGGGATAACACTGAAGCTTTCTTT
TRBJ2-1	TRBV6-5	NA	TRBD1	15	CASSYRDRGVNEQFF	TGTGCCAGCAGTTACCGGGACAGGGGGGTGAATGAGCAGTTCTTC
TRBJ2-7	TRBV6-5	NA	NA	14	CASSPRAGTFEQYF	TGTGCCAGCAGTCCTCGGGCGGGGACTTTTGAGCAGTACTTC
TRBJ1-5	TRBV3-1/TRBV3-2	NA	NA	13	CASSQDPGQPQHF	TGTGCCAGCAGCCAAGATCCCGGTCAGCCCCAGCATTTT
TRBJ1-6	TRBV13	NA	TRBD1	16	CASSVPGPQGDSPLHF	TGTGCCAGCAGCGTACCGGGACCCCAGGGGGATTCACCCCTCCACTTT
TRBJ1-1	TRBV30	NA	TRBD1	13	CAWTSGQGLRAFF	TGTGCCTGGACCTCAGGACAGGGCTTGAGGGCTTTCTTT
TRBJ2-4	TRBV5-4	once	NA	16	CASSLGLGLAKNIQYF	TGTGCCAGCAGCTTAGGACTGGGGTTAGCCAAAAACATTCAGTACTTC
TRBJ1-2	TRBV28	NA	NA	12	CASSLRDYGYTF	TGTGCCAGCAGTTTGAGGGACTATGGCTACACCTTC
TRBJ2-5	TRBV7-2	NA	TRBD2	13	CASNLGLAETQYF	TGTGCCAGCAACCTGGGACTAGCCGAGACCCAGTACTTC
TRBJ2-7	TRBV28	once	TRBD1	15	CASSFGLGQKSEQYF	TGTGCCAGCAGTTTTGGATTGGGACAGAAATCCGAGCAGTACTTC
TRBJ1-3	TRBV9	NA	NA	14	CASSVDLAQNTIYF	TGTGCCAGCAGCGTAGACCTAGCCCAAAACACCATATATTTT
TRBJ2-1	TRBV7-3	NA	TRBD2	15	CASSLGTSVLNEQFF	TGTGCCAGCAGCTTGGGGACTAGCGTTTTAAATGAGCAGTTCTTC
TRBJ1-1	TRBV5-1	NA	NA	18	CASSSPMEFGTSNTEAFF	TGCGCCAGCAGCTCGCCGATGGAATTCGGGACATCGAACACTGAAGCTTTCTTT
TRBJ1-5	TRBV3-1/TRBV3-2	NA	NA	16	CASSQESRGGNQPQHF	TGTGCCAGCAGCCAAGAGAGCCGCGGGGGAAATCAGCCCCAGCATTTT
TRBJ2-1	TRBV27	NA	NA	15	CASSWGDSAYNEQFF	TGTGCCAGCAGTTGGGGGGACAGTGCCTACAATGAGCAGTTCTTC
TRBJ1-4	TRBV4-3	NA	NA	15	CASSQEGGAGEKLFF	TGCGCCAGCAGCCAAGAAGGGGGGGCTGGGGAAAAACTGTTTTTT
TRBJ1-3	TRBV18	NA	TRBD1	17	CASSLNGQGVSGNTIYF	TGTGCCAGCTCCCTAAACGGACAGGGGGTATCTGGAAACACCATATATTTT
TRBJ1-2	TRBV5-1	NA	TRBD1	18	CASSASSTVRGQGDGYTF	TGCGCCAGCAGCGCGTCCAGTACCGTAAGGGGGCAAGGTGATGGCTACACCTTC
TRBJ1-2	TRBV10-1	NA	TRBD1	12	CASRRQGNGYTF	TGCGCCAGCAGAAGACAGGGGAATGGCTACACCTTC
TRBJ2-7	TRBV4-2	NA	TRBD1	14	CASSPRGSSYEQYF	TGTGCCAGCAGCCCCAGGGGGAGCTCCTACGAGCAGTACTTC
TRBJ2-7	TRBV19	NA	NA	16	CASSINLNAGHYEQYF	TGTGCCAGTAGTATAAACCTCAATGCTGGGCACTACGAGCAGTACTTC
TRBJ1-1	TRBV3-1/TRBV3-2	NA	TRBD1	13	CVSSQQGEPEAFF	TGTGTCAGCAGCCAACAGGGGGAACCTGAAGCTTTCTTT
TRBJ1-5	TRBV2	NA	NA	13	CASSRREDQPQHF	TGTGCCAGCAGCCGCAGGGAGGATCAGCCCCAGCATTTT
TRBJ2-1	TRBV24-1	NA	TRBD2	16	CATGGGRAGTYNEQFF	TGTGCCACCGGGGGGGGTAGAGCGGGTACCTACAATGAGCAGTTCTTC
TRBJ2-3	TRBV6-5	few	TRBD2	16	CASSYDRGGGTDTQYF	TGTGCCAGCAGTTACGATAGGGGAGGGGGCACAGATACGCAGTATTTT
TRBJ2-7	TRBV6-5	NA	TRBD1	13	CASGDRGYSEQYF	TGTGCCAGCGGGGACAGGGGGTATAGCGAGCAGTACTTC
TRBJ2-1	TRBV30	NA	NA	13	CAWSEDSYNEQFF	TGTGCCTGGAGTGAAGACAGTTACAATGAGCAGTTCTTC
TRBJ2-2	TRBV19	NA	TRBD2	19	CASNPVLGDYTYNTGELFF	TGTGCCAGTAACCCGGTGTTAGGGGACTACACGTACAACACCGGGGAGCTGTTTTTT
TRBJ2-1	TRBV6-6	few	NA	16	CASSYSATGSYNEQFF	TGTGCCAGCAGTTACTCAGCTACAGGGTCCTACAATGAGCAGTTCTTC
TRBJ2-1	TRBV14	NA	NA	15	CASSHSGSSYNEQFF	TGTGCCAGCAGCCATTCGGGGAGCTCCTACAATGAGCAGTTCTTC
TRBJ2-7	TRBV4-1	NA	TRBD1	17	CASSHYFGQGSSYEQYF	TGCGCCAGCAGCCATTATTTCGGACAGGGTAGCTCCTACGAGCAGTACTTC
TRBJ1-1	TRBV5-4	NA	NA	15	CASSLDIGVGTEAFF	TGTGCCAGCAGCTTGGATATCGGGGTGGGGACTGAAGCTTTCTTT
TRBJ2-4	TRBV30	few	TRBD1	18	CAWSAGETGSIAKNIQYF	TGTGCCTGGAGTGCTGGTGAGACAGGGTCTATAGCCAAAAACATTCAGTACTTC
TRBJ2-3	TRBV10-3	NA	TRBD2	15	CAISEGSGGPDTQYF	TGTGCCATCAGTGAGGGGTCGGGAGGGCCGGATACGCAGTATTTT
TRBJ2-6	TRBV5-1	NA	TRBD2	18	CASSSESSGRAGANVLTF	TGCGCCAGCAGCTCGGAGTCTAGCGGGAGGGCTGGGGCCAACGTCCTGACTTTC
TRBJ1-2	TRBV28	NA	NA	13	CASNDRRTGGYTF	TGTGCCAGCAACGATCGTAGGACGGGAGGCTACACCTTC
TRBJ2-3	TRBV6-2/TRBV6-3	NA	NA	16	CASSYGSRGGPDTQYF	TGTGCCAGCAGTTATGGATCGAGGGGGGGCCCAGATACGCAGTATTTT